This TCR beta chain stems from a study of T cells in narcolepsy. Using immunoSEQ multiplex PCR, the repertoire was profiled, and TCRdb retains in-frame clones only, with some absent. The table lists 25,000 to 35,000 clones, roughly 88% of them singletons, with about 1.3% in the top ten. Germline values: CDR1 SGDLS, CDR2 YYNGEE. With V trimmed by 3 bases and J by 1 base, 2 bases remained unmatched. This CDR3 has 15 amino acids. This chain uses TRBV9 with TRBJ1-3; 9 bases fit TRBD1. The source material was CD45RA- memory CD4+ T cells from PBMCs. This receptor was taken from a human donor with narcolepsy. The CDR3 sequence: CASSAQGASGNTIYF. Written as DNA, the CDR3 is TGTGCCAGCAGCGCACAGGGGGCATCTGGAAACACCATATATTTT.